The count of the clone carrying this TCR beta chain is one. Its specificity is unknown. Repertoires were generated with immunoSEQ multiplex PCR, while TCRdb's copy carries only in-frame clones and drops some. Here the sample spans 250,000 to 300,000 clones, around 93% being singletons. The ends were cut back, 5 bases at V and 2 bases at J, with 13 bases in the middle. The CDR3 spans 14 residues. Germline lookup yields CDR1 MDHEN and CDR2 SYDVKM. This entry belongs to a study of T cell responses to AZD1222 COVID-19 vaccine. General study points: Clonal diversity may have been underestimated in mostly white British donors.

Timing groups of about 4 and about 12 weeks for second doses were pooled. Sequencing was performed on peripheral blood, taken 28 days after the second AZD1222 dose. This TCR derives from an adult who received the AZD1222 COVID-19 vaccine. This chain links TRBV28 with TRBJ2-7; D possibly corresponds to TRBD2 (6 bases). CDR3 sequence (DNA): TGTGCCAGCAGTACCCGAGGACTAACCTACGAGCAGTACTTC. Translated: CASSTRGLTYEQYF. Looking up the rest from reference TRBV28 and TRBJ2-7 gives the full variable domain: DVKVTQSSRYLVKRTGEKVFLECVQDMDHENMFWYRQDPGLGLRLIYFSYDVKMKEKGDIPEGYSVSREKKERFSLILESASTNQTSMYLCASSTRGLTYEQYFGPGTRLTVT.